This TCR beta chain was identified during a study of cytomegalovirus exposure and HLA in healthy donors. Germline-derived CDR1 and CDR2 are KGHSH and LQKENI. Deletions cut 2 bases from V and 3 bases from J, with 10 bases between. CDR3 length: 14 amino acids. As concerns this clone: Its specificity is unknown.

Study findings and constraints: Reports showed the classifier diagnosing cytomegalovirus status with high specificity and sensitivity. Whilst most TCR sequences proved rare, a subset of public TCRs occurred across many donors. Associated with cytomegalovirus, according to the listing, were some 150 TCR beta chains. Evidence from a later analysis indicated that most CMV-associated TCR beta chains looked HLA-restricted.

A multiplex PCR was run with 60 Vbeta primers and 13 Jbeta primers. Assay used: immunoSEQ multiplex PCR; TCRdb lists only in-frame clones, some missing. The listing contains fewer than 150,000 clones. The origin of this receptor is a man aged 35-49 years in good health and CMV-seronegative. The sample was PBMCs. The chain uses TRBV18 and TRBJ2-5; weak D call: TRBD1 (5 bases). The CDR3 sequence: CASSPSPGKETQYF. DNA for the CDR3: TGTGCCAGCTCACCATCGCCAGGGAAAGAGACCCAGTACTTC. Based on the CDR3 plus reference TRBV18 and TRBJ2-5, the full variable domain is NAGVMQNPRHLVRRRGQEARLRCSPMKGHSHVYWYRQLPEEGLKFMVYLQKENIIDESGMPKERFSAEFPKEGPSILRIQQVVRGDSAAYFCASSPSPGKETQYFGPGTRLLVL.